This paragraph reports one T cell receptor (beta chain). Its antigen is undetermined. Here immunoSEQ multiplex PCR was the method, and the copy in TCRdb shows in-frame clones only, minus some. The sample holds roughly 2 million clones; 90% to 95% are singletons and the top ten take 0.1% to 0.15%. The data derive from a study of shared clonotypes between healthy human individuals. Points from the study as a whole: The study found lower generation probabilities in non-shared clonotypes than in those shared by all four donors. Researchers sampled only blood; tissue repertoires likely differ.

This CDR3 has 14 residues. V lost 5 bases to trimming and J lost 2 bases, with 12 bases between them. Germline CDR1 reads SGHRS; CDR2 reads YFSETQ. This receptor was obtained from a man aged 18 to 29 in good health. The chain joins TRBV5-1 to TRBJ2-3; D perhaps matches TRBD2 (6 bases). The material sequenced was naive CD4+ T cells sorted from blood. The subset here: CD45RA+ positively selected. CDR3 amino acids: CASRGRLDTDTQYF. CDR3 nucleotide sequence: TGCGCCAGCAGGGGGAGACTAGACACAGATACGCAGTATTTT.